This T cell receptor beta chain was found in a study of CD8 T cells in ankylosing spondylitis. Per germline, CDR1 MNHEY and CDR2 SMNVEV (reference sequence). Trimming shortened V by 8 bases and J by 7 bases, and 11 bases separated the two germline ends. The CDR3 runs 11 residues. Construction of TCR beta libraries was performed using quantitative 5'-RACE with molecular barcodes. Via MiXCR, TCRdb re-called the 5' RACE reads, giving one row per CDR3 protein. The sample holds about 340,000 distinct CDR3 sequences; around 15% are singletons and the top ten take 0.9% to 1.2%. About this clonotype: Its target is not known.

Regarding the study as a whole: In ankylosing spondylitis blood, a motif of roughly 8 highly homologous TCR beta variants appeared characteristic.

This clonotype was sampled from a male donor with ankylosing spondylitis or in good health (not recorded which). Sequenced material: blood, either unsorted or a sorted T cell fraction (not recorded which). The V call is TRBV27, the J call TRBJ1-1; D uncertain. Here the CDR3 reads CASGRTDEAFF. The CDR3 nucleotides are TGTGCCAGCGGCCGGACGGATGAAGCTTTCTTT.